This paragraph reports one TCR beta chain. Its antigen is currently not known. No qualities accompany the bases; no much larger clone lies one base away. The CDR3 regions of human TCRbeta chains were analyzed by immunosequencing. From the authors' description of their analysis: TCRs in the repertoires were matched against a reference library of SARS-CoV-2-specific TCRs that had been generated with the MIRA antigen-specificity platform. Breadth meant the fraction of unique TCRs that were SARS-CoV-2-associated, whereas depth meant the fraction of total T cells that were SARS-CoV-2-associated. Each spike-specific TCR was assigned to its reactive spike region and to a CD4 or CD8 class using the MIRA data. Log10-transformed breadth and depth values were compared by one-way ANOVA with Sidak's multiple comparisons tests. The table was pulled from immuneACCESS by TCRdb, which kept in-frame rearrangements only. Such tables lose some clones; where checked, under half of the loss comes from unresolved V genes, and the rest has no known cause. That table gives V, J and clone size, and the DNA gave D and trimming. This sample comprises roughly 160,000 clones, 90% to 95% of them detected only once. The ten largest clones represent about 4.5% of the sample.

These data originate in a study of T cell responses to AZD1222 COVID-19 vaccine (dated by TCRdb to about 2021). In terms of the full investigation: A total of approximately 250 trial participants underwent TCR sequencing, of whom approximately 200 had received two doses of AZD1222 and about 25 had received two doses of the MenACWY control vaccine. Trial participants were enrolled by age into 18-55, 56-69 and 70-plus year subgroups, with roughly 160, 29 and 62 TCR-sequenced participants respectively. General findings and caveats noted by the study authors: Spike-specific TCR breadth and depth rose significantly after two AZD1222 doses compared with day 0 and with MenACWY recipients. Participants were mostly white British, with more females than males. The authors suggested clonal diversity may have been underestimated. Reportedly, almost half of the unique spike-specific TCRs recognized epitopes lying outside the regions that are mutated in the B.1.351 and B.1.1.7 variants. In the small 56-69-year group, the increase in depth fell short of significance, most likely because of low power. Because no day 14 peak-response samples were available, repertoires were characterized only after the peak T cell response. The whole spike protein was spanned by vaccine-associated CD4 TCRs, and dominant responses were seen in regions 160-218 and 743-854. Only five or six AZD1222 recipients were SARS-CoV-2 seropositive at baseline, limiting conclusions about previously exposed vaccinees.

Explained via the paper, the time point label denotes: baseline before first vaccination. Taken with the paper, the label for treatment or condition translates to: meningococcal conjugate vaccine given as trial control. Vaccinee samples were obtained from the UK trials COV001 and COV002, which included a single-blind randomized controlled phase 2/3 trial of AZD1222 (ChAdOx1 nCoV-19) in healthy adults. For TCRbeta chain sequencing, PBMC samples were collected from trial participants at day 0 and at day 28 after the second dose. V is reduced by 7 bases and J by 0 bases, leaving a spacing of 19 bases between them. The CDR3, from cysteine to phenylalanine, totals 16 residues. Only the CDR3 part of the read is kept: 48 bases, read in frame from the first base. Reading the germline V gene (reference sequence) gives CDR1 GTSNPN and CDR2 SVGIG.

This chain is built from TRBV30 and TRBJ1-3, with TRBD1 perhaps the D gene, on 6 matching bases. The sequenced sample was peripheral blood, obtained on day 0 of MenACWY control vaccination. This receptor was obtained from an adult in good health. CDR3 reads: CAFSSLQGYSGNTIYF. The DNA sequence is as follows: TGTGCCTTCTCCTCCCTACAGGGTTACTCTGGAAACACCATATATTTT.